This T cell receptor beta chain was captured by sequencing in a study of blood T cell repertoires in COVID-19. Study-wide background: The United States, Italy and Spain were the sources of the acute and convalescent COVID-19 samples. The analysed material was cDNA or gDNA that came from T cells, B-cell-depleted T cells, or PBMCs.

Source study methods: Scientists estimated how many nucleated cells there were by amplifying reference gene primers. Measured with immunoSEQ multiplex PCR; TCRdb has only the in-frame clones, and not every one. V, J and clone size reflect that table, while D and trimming were determined from the DNA. The sample lists under 250,000 clones, 90% occurring once. Trimming removed 2 bases from V and 6 bases from J, with 16 bases in between. The CDR3 length is 15 residues. Germline V CDR1 and CDR2: ENHRY, SYGVKD. This clonotype was sampled from a young man with COVID-19, enrolled during active disease. Sequencing was performed on peripheral blood. J is TRBJ1-2 and V is TRBV10-3; no clear D gene. CDR3 DNA: TGTGCCATCAGTGAGGTTAGCCTCCACCCAGATGGCTACACCTTC. Amino acid sequence: CAISEVSLHPDGYTF.